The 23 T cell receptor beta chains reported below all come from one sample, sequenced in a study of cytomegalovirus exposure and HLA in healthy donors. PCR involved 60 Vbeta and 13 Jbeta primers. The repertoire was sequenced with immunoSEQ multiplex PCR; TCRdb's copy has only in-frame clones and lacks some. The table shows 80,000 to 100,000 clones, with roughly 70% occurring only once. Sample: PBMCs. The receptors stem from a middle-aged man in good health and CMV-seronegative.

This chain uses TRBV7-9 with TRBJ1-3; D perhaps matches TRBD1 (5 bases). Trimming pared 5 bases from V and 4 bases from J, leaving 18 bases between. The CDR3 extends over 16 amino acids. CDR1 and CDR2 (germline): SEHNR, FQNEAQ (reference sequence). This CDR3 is CASSPLTGQGGNTIYF. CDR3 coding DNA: TGTGCCAGCAGCCCACTTACGGGTCAGGGCGGAAACACCATATATTTT.

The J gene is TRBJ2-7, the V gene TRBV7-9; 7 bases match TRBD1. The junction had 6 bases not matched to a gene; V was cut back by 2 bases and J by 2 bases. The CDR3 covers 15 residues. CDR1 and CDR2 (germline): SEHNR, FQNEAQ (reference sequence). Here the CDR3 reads CASSLRQGETYEQYF. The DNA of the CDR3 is TGTGCCAGCAGCTTAAGGCAGGGGGAAACCTACGAGCAGTACTTC.

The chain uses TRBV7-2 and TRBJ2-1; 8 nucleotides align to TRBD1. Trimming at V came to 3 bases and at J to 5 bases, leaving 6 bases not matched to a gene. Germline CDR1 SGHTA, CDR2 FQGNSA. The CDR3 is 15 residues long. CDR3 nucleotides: TGTGCCAGCAGCTTCCGGACAGGGTCCAACAATGAGCAGTTCTTC. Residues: CASSFRTGSNNEQFF.

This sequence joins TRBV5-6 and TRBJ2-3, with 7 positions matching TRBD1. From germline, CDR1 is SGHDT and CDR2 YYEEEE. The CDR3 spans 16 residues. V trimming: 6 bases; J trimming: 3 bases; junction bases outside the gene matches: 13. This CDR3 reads CASTNRGQGWTDTQYF. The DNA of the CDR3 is TGTGCCAGCACCAATAGGGGGCAAGGGTGGACAGATACGCAGTATTTT.

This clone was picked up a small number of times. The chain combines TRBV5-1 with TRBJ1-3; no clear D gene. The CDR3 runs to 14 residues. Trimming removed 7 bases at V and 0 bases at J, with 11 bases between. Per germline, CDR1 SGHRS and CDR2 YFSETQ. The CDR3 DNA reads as TGCGCCAGCCACCTGGGGAGCTCTGGAAACACCATATATTTT. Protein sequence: CASHLGSSGNTIYF.

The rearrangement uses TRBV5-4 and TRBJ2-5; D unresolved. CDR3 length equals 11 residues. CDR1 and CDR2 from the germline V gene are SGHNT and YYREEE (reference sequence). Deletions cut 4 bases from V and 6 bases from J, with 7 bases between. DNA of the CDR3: TGTGCCAGCAGCCAGGAAAAGACCCAGTACTTC. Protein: CASSQEKTQYF.

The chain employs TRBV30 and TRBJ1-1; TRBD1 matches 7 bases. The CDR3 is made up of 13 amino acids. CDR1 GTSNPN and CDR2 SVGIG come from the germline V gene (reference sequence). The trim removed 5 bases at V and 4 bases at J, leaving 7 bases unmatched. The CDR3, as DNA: TGTGCCTGGGAAGACAGGGTGGCCACTGAAGCTTTCTTT. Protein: CAWEDRVATEAFF.

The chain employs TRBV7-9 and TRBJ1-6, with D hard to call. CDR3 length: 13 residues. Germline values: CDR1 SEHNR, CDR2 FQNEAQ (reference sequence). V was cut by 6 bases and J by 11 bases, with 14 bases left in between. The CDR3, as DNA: TGTGCCAGCAGATTAAACGGGGATACACCCCTCCACTTT. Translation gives CASRLNGDTPLHF.

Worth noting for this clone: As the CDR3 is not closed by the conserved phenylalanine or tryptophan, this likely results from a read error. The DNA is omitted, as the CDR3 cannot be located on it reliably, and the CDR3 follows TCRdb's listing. The CDR3 protein is CASSSRDRGLYEQL. V usage is TRBV6-5 and J usage is TRBJ2-7; TRBD1 was called by the table and not checked on the DNA. 14 amino acids form the CDR3, both terminal residues included. CDR1 MNHEY and CDR2 SVGAGI come from the germline V gene.

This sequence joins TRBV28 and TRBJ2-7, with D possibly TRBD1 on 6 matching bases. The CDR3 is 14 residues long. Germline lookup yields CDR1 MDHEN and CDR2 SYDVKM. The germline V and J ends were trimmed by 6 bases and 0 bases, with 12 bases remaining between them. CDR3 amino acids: CASRPDRPSYEQYF. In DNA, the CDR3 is TGTGCCAGCAGACCCGACAGGCCCTCCTACGAGCAGTACTTC.

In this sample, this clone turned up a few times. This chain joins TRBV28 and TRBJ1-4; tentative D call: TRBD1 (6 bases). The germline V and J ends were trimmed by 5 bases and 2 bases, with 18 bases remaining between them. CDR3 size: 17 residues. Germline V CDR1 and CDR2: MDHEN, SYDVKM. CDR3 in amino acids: CASSPIPRGATNEKLFF. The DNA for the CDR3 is TGTGCCAGCAGTCCAATCCCGCGGGGGGCCACTAATGAAAAACTGTTTTTT. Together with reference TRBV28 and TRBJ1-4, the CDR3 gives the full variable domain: DVKVTQSSRYLVKRTGEKVFLECVQDMDHENMFWYRQDPGLGLRLIYFSYDVKMKEKGDIPEGYSVSREKKERFSLILESASTNQTSMYLCASSPIPRGATNEKLFFGSGTQLSVL.

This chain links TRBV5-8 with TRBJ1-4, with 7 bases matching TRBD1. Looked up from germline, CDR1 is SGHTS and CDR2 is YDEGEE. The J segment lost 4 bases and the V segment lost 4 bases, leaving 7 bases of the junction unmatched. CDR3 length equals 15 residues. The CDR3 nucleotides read TGTGCCAGCAGCAAGAGGACAGGACGTAATGAAAAACTGTTTTTT. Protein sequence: CASSKRTGRNEKLFF. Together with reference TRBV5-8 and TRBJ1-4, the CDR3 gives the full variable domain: EAGVTQSPTHLIKTRGQQATLRCSPISGHTSVYWYQQALGLGLQFLLWYDEGEERNRGNFPPRFSGRQFPNYSSELNVNALELEDSALYLCASSKRTGRNEKLFFGSGTQLSVL.

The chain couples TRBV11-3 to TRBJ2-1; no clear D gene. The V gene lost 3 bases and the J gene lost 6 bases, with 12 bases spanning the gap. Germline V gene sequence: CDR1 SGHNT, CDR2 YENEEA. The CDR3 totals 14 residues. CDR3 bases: TGTGCCAGCAGCTTTACCCAAGCATCCAATGAGCAGTTCTTC. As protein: CASSFTQASNEQFF.

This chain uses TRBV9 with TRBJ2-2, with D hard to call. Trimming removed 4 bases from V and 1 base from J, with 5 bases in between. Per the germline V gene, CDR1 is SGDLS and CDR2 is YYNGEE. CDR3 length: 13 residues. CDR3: CASSPLNTGELFF. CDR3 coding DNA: TGTGCCAGCAGCCCGTTGAACACCGGGGAGCTGTTTTTT.

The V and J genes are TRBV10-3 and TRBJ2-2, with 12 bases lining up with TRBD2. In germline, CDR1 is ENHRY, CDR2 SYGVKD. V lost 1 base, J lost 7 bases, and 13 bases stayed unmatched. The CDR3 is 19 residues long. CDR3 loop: CAISELSTSGGSPGGELFF. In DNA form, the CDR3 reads TGTGCCATCAGTGAGTTATCGACTAGCGGGGGCTCTCCGGGCGGGGAGCTGTTTTTT.

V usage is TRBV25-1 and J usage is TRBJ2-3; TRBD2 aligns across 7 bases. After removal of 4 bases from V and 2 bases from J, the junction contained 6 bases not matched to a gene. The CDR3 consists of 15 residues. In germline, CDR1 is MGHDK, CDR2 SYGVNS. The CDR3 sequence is CASSVYRGDTDTQYF. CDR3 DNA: TGTGCCAGCAGTGTGTATCGGGGGGACACAGATACGCAGTATTTT.

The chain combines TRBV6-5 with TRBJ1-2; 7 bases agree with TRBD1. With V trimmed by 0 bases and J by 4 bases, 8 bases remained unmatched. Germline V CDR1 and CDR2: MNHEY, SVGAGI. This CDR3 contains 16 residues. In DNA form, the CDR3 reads TGTGCCAGCAGTTACTCGTCTACAGGGGTTGGCTATGGCTACACCTTC. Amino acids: CASSYSSTGVGYGYTF.

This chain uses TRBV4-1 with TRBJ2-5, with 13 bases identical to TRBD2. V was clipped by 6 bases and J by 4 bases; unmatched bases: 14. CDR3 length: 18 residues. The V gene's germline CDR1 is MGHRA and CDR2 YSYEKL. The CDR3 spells CASSHGLAGAVWGETQYF. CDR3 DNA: TGCGCCAGCAGTCACGGACTAGCGGGAGCGGTCTGGGGAGAGACCCAGTACTTC.

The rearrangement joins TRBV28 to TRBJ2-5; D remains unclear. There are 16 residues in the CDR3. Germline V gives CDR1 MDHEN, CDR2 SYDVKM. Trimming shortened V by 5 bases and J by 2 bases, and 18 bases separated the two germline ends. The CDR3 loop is CASSRRTYTAQETQYF. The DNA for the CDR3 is TGTGCCAGCAGTCGCCGTACATATACCGCTCAAGAGACCCAGTACTTC.

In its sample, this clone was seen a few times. CDR3: CASTTGYYNEQFF. The CDR3, as DNA: TGTGCCAGCACCACAGGGTACTACAATGAGCAGTTCTTC. V gene TRBV6-6 combines with J gene TRBJ2-1; D may be TRBD1 (6 bases). Germline CDR1 MNHNY, CDR2 SVGAGI (reference sequence). This CDR3 is 13 amino acids long. V lost 7 bases and J lost 3, with 10 bases in between.

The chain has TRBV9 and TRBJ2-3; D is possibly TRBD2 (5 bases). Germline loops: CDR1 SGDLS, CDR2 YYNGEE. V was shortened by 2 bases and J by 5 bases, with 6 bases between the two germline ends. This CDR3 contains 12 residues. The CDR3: CASSVRGDTQYF. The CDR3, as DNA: TGTGCCAGCAGCGTCCGGGGAGATACGCAGTATTTT.

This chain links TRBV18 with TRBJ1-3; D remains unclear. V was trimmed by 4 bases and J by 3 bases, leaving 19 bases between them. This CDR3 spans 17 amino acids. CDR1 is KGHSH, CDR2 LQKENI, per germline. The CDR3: CASSQALAGIGGNTIYF. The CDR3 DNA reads TGTGCCAGCTCACAGGCTCTCGCGGGAATCGGTGGAAACACCATATATTTT. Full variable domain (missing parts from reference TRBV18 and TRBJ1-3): NAGVMQNPRHLVRRRGQEARLRCSPMKGHSHVYWYRQLPEEGLKFMVYLQKENIIDESGMPKERFSAEFPKEGPSILRIQQVVRGDSAAYFCASSQALAGIGGNTIYFGEGSWLTVV.

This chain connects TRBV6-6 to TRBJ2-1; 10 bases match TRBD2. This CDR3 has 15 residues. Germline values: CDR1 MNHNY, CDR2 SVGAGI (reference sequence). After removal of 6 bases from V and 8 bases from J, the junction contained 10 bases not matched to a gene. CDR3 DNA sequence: TGTGCCAGCAGCGACAGGGCTAGCGGGGGTCATGAGCAGTTCTTC. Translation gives CASSDRASGGHEQFF.